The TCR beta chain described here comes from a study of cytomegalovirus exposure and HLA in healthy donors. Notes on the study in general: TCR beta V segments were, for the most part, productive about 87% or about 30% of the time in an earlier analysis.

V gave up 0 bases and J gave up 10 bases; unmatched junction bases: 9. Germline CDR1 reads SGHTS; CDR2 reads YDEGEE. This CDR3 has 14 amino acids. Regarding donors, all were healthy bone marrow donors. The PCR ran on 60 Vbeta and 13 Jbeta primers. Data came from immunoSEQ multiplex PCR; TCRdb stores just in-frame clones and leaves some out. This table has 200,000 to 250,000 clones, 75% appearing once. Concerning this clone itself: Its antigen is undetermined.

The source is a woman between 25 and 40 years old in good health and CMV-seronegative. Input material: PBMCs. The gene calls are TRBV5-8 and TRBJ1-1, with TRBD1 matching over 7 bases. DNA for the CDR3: TGTGCCAGCAGCTTGGTAACAGGGGCTTTGGGAGCTTTCTTT. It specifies CASSLVTGALGAFF.